This TCR beta chain comes out of a study of beta chain features in type 1 diabetes. This clone was observed a few times. Expressed TCRB transcripts were sequenced because the entire RNA isolate underwent reverse transcription. Only in-frame clones appear in the TCRdb table, and some are missing; sequencing was by immunoSEQ multiplex PCR. The sample includes a few hundred thousand clones, over 13% of them seen just once. Between the trimmed V and J ends, which lost 2 bases and 3 bases, there was a span of 5 bases. CDR1 MGHDK and CDR2 SYGVNS come from the germline V gene. The CDR3 is 12 amino acids. Sequenced sample: naive CD4+ T cells from blood. V usage is TRBV25-1 and J usage is TRBJ2-7; a possible D gene is TRBD1 (5 bases). The receptor comes from a woman aged 18 to 35 in good health. The CDR3: CASSEQGYEQYF. CDR3 nucleotides: TGTGCCAGCAGTGAACAGGGCTACGAGCAGTACTTC.